The entry below gives a single T cell receptor beta chain sequence along with its context. Original methodology: Amplification with reference gene primers provided the estimates of nucleated cell counts. TCRdb keeps only in-frame clones here, not all; method: immunoSEQ multiplex PCR. That table furnishes V, J and clone size, whereas the DNA furnished D and trimming. The data show about 33,000 clones, with around 85% seen just once and approximately 7% held by the top ten. The data were obtained in a study of blood T cell repertoires in COVID-19. Study context: T cells, B-cell-depleted T cells, or PBMCs supplied cDNA or gDNA.

J gave up 4 bases and V 5 bases, and 9 bases lay outside the gene matches. The CDR3 runs 15 residues. Per the germline V gene, CDR1 is MNHNY and CDR2 is SVGAGI (reference sequence). This clonotype was sampled from a human donor in a cohort sampled during active COVID-19. This chain joins TRBV6-6 and TRBJ2-7; TRBD2 matches at 9 bases. Source material: peripheral blood. The CDR3 protein is CASSTLSGGPYEQYF. The CDR3 DNA follows: TGTGCCAGCAGTACCCTTAGCGGGGGACCGTACGAGCAGTACTTC.